The 7 T cell receptor beta chains in this list originate from one sample, sequenced in a study of cytomegalovirus exposure and HLA in healthy donors. The PCR employed 60 Vbeta primers together with 13 Jbeta primers. Assay used: immunoSEQ multiplex PCR; TCRdb lists only in-frame clones, some missing. The sample holds about 150,000 clones, around 79% seen once. The sequencing sample was made of PBMCs. The origin of the receptors is a woman under 40 in good health and CMV-seronegative.

V is TRBV15 and J is TRBJ1-2; tentatively, D is TRBD1 (5 bases). Germline-derived CDR1 and CDR2 are LNHNV and YYDKDF (reference sequence). V gave up 1 base and J gave up 4 bases, with 13 bases separating them. The CDR3 runs to 15 residues. The chain's CDR3 is CATSRGVTDLYGYTF. The CDR3 DNA reads TGTGCCACCAGCAGAGGGGTGACAGATCTCTATGGCTACACCTTC. Using reference TRBV15 and TRBJ1-2 for the parts outside the CDR3, the full variable domain is DAMVIQNPRYQVTQFGKPVTLSCSQTLNHNVMYWYQQKSSQAPKLLFHYYDKDFNNEADTPDNFQSRRPNTSFCFLDIRSPGLGDTAMYLCATSRGVTDLYGYTFGSGTRLTVV.

The chain has TRBV6-5 and TRBJ1-3; TRBD1 is a possible D gene (5 bases). Germline lookup yields CDR1 MNHEY and CDR2 SVGAGI. CDR3 length: 14 residues. Trimming removed 4 bases from V and 4 bases from J, with 11 bases in between. The CDR3 DNA reads TGTGCCAGCAGTTGGGCAGGGCGAGGAAACACCATATATTTT. This sequence encodes CASSWAGRGNTIYF.

The chain recombines TRBV27 with TRBJ1-2, with TRBD1 identical over 9 bases. CDR1 is MNHEY, CDR2 SMNVEV, per germline (reference sequence). Losses at the gene ends were 6 bases for V and 3 bases for J; bases not matched to a gene: 5. CDR3 length: 14 residues. The CDR3 loop is CASSPGTGYYGYTF. The CDR3 DNA reads TGTGCCAGCAGCCCCGGGACAGGGTACTATGGCTACACCTTC.

The chain is built from TRBV11-1 and TRBJ2-3, with 7 nucleotides matching TRBD1. V dropped 5 bases and J dropped 5; count of bases not matched to a gene: 4. The germline V gene has CDR1 SGHAT and CDR2 FQDESV (reference sequence). The CDR3 totals 13 residues. As DNA, the CDR3 is TGTGCCAGCAGCCGAGACAGGGTAGATACGCAGTATTTT. It encodes CASSRDRVDTQYF.

The chain recombines TRBV5-1 with TRBJ1-1, with 9 bases lining up with TRBD1. The CDR3 extends over 14 amino acids. Trimming took 4 bases from V and 7 from J; bases not matched to a gene: 8. The germline gives CDR1 SGHRS, CDR2 YFSETQ. The CDR3 region is CASSTGTGTHEAFF. The CDR3 DNA reads as TGCGCCAGCAGCACCGGGACAGGGACCCATGAAGCTTTCTTT.

This clone showed up just once. The rearrangement uses TRBV5-6 and TRBJ2-6; D ambiguous. V lost 0 bases to trimming and J lost 4 bases, with 8 bases between them. Germline V gene data show CDR1 as SGHDT and CDR2 as YYEEEE. The CDR3 length is 15 residues. The CDR3 loop is CASSLARPGANVLTF. DNA for the CDR3: TGTGCCAGCAGCTTGGCGAGGCCCGGGGCCAACGTCCTGACTTTC.

This clone was found once. The chain's CDR3 is CASSLGQGATTDTQYF. The CDR3 nucleotides read TGTGCCAGCAGCTTAGGTCAGGGGGCCACAACAGATACGCAGTATTTT. The gene calls are TRBV7-6 and TRBJ2-3; the match to TRBD1 covers 8 bases. In germline, CDR1 is SGHVS, CDR2 FNYEAQ. V lost 1 base to trimming and J lost 3 bases; unmatched junction nucleotides: 6. The CDR3 is 16 residues long.